This TCR beta chain emerged from a study of blood T cell repertoires in COVID-19. Seattle patient enrollment occurred during active infection, with longitudinal follow-up thereafter. Assay: immunoSEQ multiplex PCR; the TCRdb copy retains only in-frame clones and omits some. The table has some 360,000 clones, 87% seen once. Sequenced sample: peripheral blood. This clonotype originated in a woman between 55 and 75 years old with COVID-19, enrolled during active disease.

CDR3 DNA sequence: TGTGCCAGCAGTTCTTATTCAGGGGGCTTCTATAATTCACCCCTCCACTTT. Its protein is CASSSYSGGFYNSPLHF. This chain joins TRBV28 and TRBJ1-6; 8 nucleotides match TRBD1. In germline, CDR1 is MDHEN, CDR2 SYDVKM. The CDR3 totals 17 residues. Trimming at V came to 4 bases and at J to 3 bases, leaving 8 bases not matched to a gene.